Reported below is one T cell receptor beta chain. How the authors handled the data: For nucleated cells, counts were estimated from reference gene primer amplification. Clones were read by immunoSEQ multiplex PCR, and TCRdb kept only the in-frame ones, dropping some. V, J and clone size are taken as reported in that table, and D and trimming were inferred from the DNA itself. The repertoire holds approximately 300,000 clones, with approximately 87% as singletons. The record originates from a study of blood T cell repertoires in COVID-19. Study-wide context: Researchers got acute and convalescent COVID-19 samples from the United States, Italy and Spain. PBMCs, B-cell-depleted T cells, or T cells were the source of the cDNA or gDNA that made up the material.

Per the germline V gene, CDR1 is MNHNS and CDR2 is SASEGT. V shed 2 bases and J shed 0 bases, with 22 bases lying between them. The CDR3 length is 19 residues. The sequenced sample consisted of peripheral blood. The clonotype comes from a woman aged 50 to 65 with active or convalescent COVID-19. The rearrangement joins TRBV6-1 to TRBJ1-1; D is perhaps TRBD1 (5 bases). The CDR3 here is CASSESWPSGRTLNTEAFF. CDR3 nucleotide sequence: TGTGCCAGCAGTGAAAGTTGGCCCTCAGGGCGGACCTTGAACACTGAAGCTTTCTTT.